This passage covers 17 T cell receptor beta chains from one sample sequenced in a study of metastatic and nonmetastatic thyroid tumors. No treatment of any kind had been given to any patient before thyroid surgery. From the PCR reads, TCRdb re-called clones with MiXCR. The profile shows roughly 13,000 clones, 30% to 40% of them singletons. The sample taken for sequencing was tumor tissue. Receptors originate from a male donor with papillary thyroid cancer or a benign thyroid nodule (not recorded which). Some clones in this sample may be carry-over from other donors' samples.

This sequence joins TRBV30 and TRBJ1-2; D unclear. CDR3 length: 14 amino acids. Trimming took off 3 bases at V and 7 bases at J, with 18 bases between the two ends. Germline assignment: CDR1 GTSNPN and CDR2 SVGIG (reference sequence). CDR3 in amino acids: CAWSVWSLRIGYTF. In DNA form, the CDR3 reads TGTGCCTGGAGCGTTTGGTCCCTAAGGATTGGCTACACCTTC. The variable domain in full, with the rest retrieved from reference TRBV30 and TRBJ1-2, is SQTIHQWPATLVQPVGSPLSLECTVEGTSNPNLYWYRQAAGRGLQLLFYSVGIGQISSEVPQNLSASRPQDRQFILSSKKLLLSDSGFYLCAWSVWSLRIGYTFGSGTRLTVV.

The J gene is TRBJ2-7, the V gene TRBV6-1, with D possibly matching TRBD1 (7 bases). CDR3 size: 15 residues. Trimming left V 7 bases short and J 1 base short, with 17 bases between. The germline V gene has CDR1 MNHNS and CDR2 SASEGT. The CDR3 is CASIALTGTSYEQYF. As DNA, the CDR3 is TGTGCCAGCATTGCCCTGACAGGGACTTCCTACGAGCAGTACTTC.

V and J are TRBV9 and TRBJ2-3, with D possibly TRBD2 on 6 matching bases. V lost 0 bases to trimming and J lost 3 bases, with 11 bases between them. The germline gives CDR1 SGDLS, CDR2 YYNGEE. The CDR3 loop spans 15 amino acids. Written as DNA, the CDR3 is TGTGCCAGCAGCGTAGCGGGAGTAGGGACAGATACGCAGTATTTT. Residues: CASSVAGVGTDTQYF.

In its sample, this clone was seen many times. This rearrangement joins TRBV6-5 to TRBJ1-2; D not resolved. The V gene's germline CDR1 is MNHEY and CDR2 SVGAGI. CDR3 size: 12 residues. V was clipped by 2 bases and J by 7 bases, with 8 bases between them. The CDR3 DNA reads as TGTGCCAGCAGTTACGAAGGCGGTGGCTACACCTTC. It specifies CASSYEGGGYTF.

V usage is TRBV5-1 and J usage is TRBJ2-7, with a tentative D call TRBD1 (5 bases). V dropped 4 bases and J dropped 5 bases, with 16 bases sitting between them. CDR3 length: 14 amino acids. Germline V CDR1 and CDR2: SGHRS, YFSETQ. As DNA, the CDR3 is TGCGCCAGCAGCCCCGACTCTTTAGGGGACGAGCAGTACTTC. Amino acids: CASSPDSLGDEQYF.

This clone is classed as medium-sized. The junction departs from germline at one end; a sequencing error may be responsible. V is TRBV20-1 and J is TRBJ2-7; possible D gene TRBD2, 5 bases. This CDR3 has 15 amino acids. Germline V gene lookup returns CDR1 DFQATT and CDR2 SNEGSKA (reference sequence). CDR3 DNA sequence: TGCAGTGCTACGCCGCGGGTCCCTGAAATCTACGGGCAGTACTTC. It encodes CSATPRVPEIYGQYF.

This clone rates as medium-sized. This chain joins TRBV6-1 and TRBJ2-7; 8 nucleotides align to TRBD1. The germline gives CDR1 MNHNS, CDR2 SASEGT. The CDR3 loop spans 16 amino acids. The ends lost 6 bases at V and 0 bases at J; junction bases unmatched: 10. DNA of the CDR3: TGTGCCAGCAGCTCCTACAGGGGGAAGGACTCCTACGAGCAGTACTTC. Protein product: CASSSYRGKDSYEQYF.

The chain joins TRBV12-3 or TRBV12-4 to TRBJ1-1; D is unclear. Trimming stripped 2 bases from V and 2 bases from J, with 6 bases between. This CDR3 comprises 13 residues. CDR3 DNA: TGTGCCAGCAGTTTACTAGTTAACACTGAAGCTTTCTTT. Translating gives CASSLLVNTEAFF.

The rearrangement links TRBV19 to TRBJ1-2; 7 positions match TRBD1. Germline assignment: CDR1 LNHDA and CDR2 SQIVND (reference sequence). Trimming cost V 5 bases and J 4 bases; bases outside gene matches: 7. The CDR3 is made up of 14 amino acids. The CDR3: CASSAGTAIYGYTF. The CDR3 coding sequence is TGTGCCAGTAGTGCGGGGACAGCTATCTATGGCTACACCTTC.

This chain links TRBV6-1 with TRBJ1-5; a weak D match, TRBD1 (5 bases). Germline CDR1 reads MNHNS; CDR2 reads SASEGT. The CDR3 extends over 15 amino acids. The V end lost 4 bases, the J end lost 1 base, and 11 bases lay between the germline ends. In DNA, the CDR3 is TGTGCCAGCAGTGGCAGGGAGGGGAGCAATCAGCCCCAGCATTTT. It specifies CASSGREGSNQPQHF.

The chain employs TRBV12-3 or TRBV12-4 and TRBJ1-1; the match to TRBD1 covers 8 bases. After removal of 6 bases from V and 4 bases from J, the junction contained 7 bases not matched to a gene. There are 14 residues in the CDR3. The CDR3 region has the DNA TGTGCCAGCAGCCGGCAGACAGGGGCCACTGAAGCTTTCTTT. Protein sequence: CASSRQTGATEAFF.

In its sample, this clone is medium-sized. This rearrangement joins TRBV7-3 to TRBJ2-7; D call uncertain. Germline lookup yields CDR1 SGHTA and CDR2 FQGTGA. Trimming removed 4 bases from V and 10 bases from J, with 5 bases in between. The CDR3 runs to 9 residues. CDR3: CASSSPQYV. DNA for the CDR3: TGTGCCAGCAGCTCTCCACAGTACGTC.

By share of the sample, this clone is medium-sized. The chain carries TRBV20-1 and TRBJ2-3; TRBD2 matches 11 bases. V shed 6 bases, J shed 4 bases, and the junction held 12 bases outside the gene matches. CDR3 length: 16 amino acids. Germline CDR1 is DFQATT and CDR2 is SNEGSKA (reference sequence). CDR3 nucleotides: TGCAGTGCCGGAGGGGGGCCACTAGCGGGGGCAGATACGCAGTATTTT. This codes for CSAGGGPLAGADTQYF.

This clone is labeled as medium-sized (0.01 to 0.1%). The chain has TRBV20-1 and TRBJ1-2; D gene uncertain. The CDR3 has 12 amino acids. The germline gives CDR1 DFQATT, CDR2 SNEGSKA (reference sequence). Trimming left V 0 bases short and J 8 bases short, with 10 bases between. The CDR3 protein is CSARDPQRGYTF. The CDR3 DNA follows: TGCAGTGCTAGAGACCCTCAGAGGGGCTACACCTTC.

The J gene is TRBJ2-7, the V gene TRBV3-1, with D perhaps TRBD2 (5 bases). V gave up 1 base and J gave up 10 bases, with 11 bases separating them. The CDR3 is 12 residues long. Germline V gene sequence: CDR1 LGHDT, CDR2 YNNKEL (reference sequence). The CDR3 coding sequence is TGTGCCAGCAGCCAAGTAGGAGGCGATCAGTACTTC. Protein product: CASSQVGGDQYF.

About this clone itself: This specimen includes other DNA sequences encoding the same CDR3. The gene calls are TRBV7-3 and TRBJ2-1; 7 bases line up with TRBD2. The CDR3 extends over 15 amino acids. V trimming: 5 bases; J trimming: 5 bases; junction bases outside the gene matches: 9. Per the germline V gene, CDR1 is SGHTA and CDR2 is FQGTGA. This CDR3 is CASSLSGRTHNEQFF. Here the CDR3 DNA reads TGTGCCAGCAGCCTTTCCGGGAGGACCCACAATGAGCAGTTCTTC.

The chain has TRBV12-3 or TRBV12-4 and TRBJ2-1; 7 nucleotides line up with TRBD1. The trim removed 3 bases at V and 7 bases at J, leaving 9 bases unmatched. This CDR3 is built from 15 residues. CDR3 bases: TGTGCCAGCAGTTTTTATGTACAGGGGCAGAATGAGCAGTTCTTC. It encodes CASSFYVQGQNEQFF.